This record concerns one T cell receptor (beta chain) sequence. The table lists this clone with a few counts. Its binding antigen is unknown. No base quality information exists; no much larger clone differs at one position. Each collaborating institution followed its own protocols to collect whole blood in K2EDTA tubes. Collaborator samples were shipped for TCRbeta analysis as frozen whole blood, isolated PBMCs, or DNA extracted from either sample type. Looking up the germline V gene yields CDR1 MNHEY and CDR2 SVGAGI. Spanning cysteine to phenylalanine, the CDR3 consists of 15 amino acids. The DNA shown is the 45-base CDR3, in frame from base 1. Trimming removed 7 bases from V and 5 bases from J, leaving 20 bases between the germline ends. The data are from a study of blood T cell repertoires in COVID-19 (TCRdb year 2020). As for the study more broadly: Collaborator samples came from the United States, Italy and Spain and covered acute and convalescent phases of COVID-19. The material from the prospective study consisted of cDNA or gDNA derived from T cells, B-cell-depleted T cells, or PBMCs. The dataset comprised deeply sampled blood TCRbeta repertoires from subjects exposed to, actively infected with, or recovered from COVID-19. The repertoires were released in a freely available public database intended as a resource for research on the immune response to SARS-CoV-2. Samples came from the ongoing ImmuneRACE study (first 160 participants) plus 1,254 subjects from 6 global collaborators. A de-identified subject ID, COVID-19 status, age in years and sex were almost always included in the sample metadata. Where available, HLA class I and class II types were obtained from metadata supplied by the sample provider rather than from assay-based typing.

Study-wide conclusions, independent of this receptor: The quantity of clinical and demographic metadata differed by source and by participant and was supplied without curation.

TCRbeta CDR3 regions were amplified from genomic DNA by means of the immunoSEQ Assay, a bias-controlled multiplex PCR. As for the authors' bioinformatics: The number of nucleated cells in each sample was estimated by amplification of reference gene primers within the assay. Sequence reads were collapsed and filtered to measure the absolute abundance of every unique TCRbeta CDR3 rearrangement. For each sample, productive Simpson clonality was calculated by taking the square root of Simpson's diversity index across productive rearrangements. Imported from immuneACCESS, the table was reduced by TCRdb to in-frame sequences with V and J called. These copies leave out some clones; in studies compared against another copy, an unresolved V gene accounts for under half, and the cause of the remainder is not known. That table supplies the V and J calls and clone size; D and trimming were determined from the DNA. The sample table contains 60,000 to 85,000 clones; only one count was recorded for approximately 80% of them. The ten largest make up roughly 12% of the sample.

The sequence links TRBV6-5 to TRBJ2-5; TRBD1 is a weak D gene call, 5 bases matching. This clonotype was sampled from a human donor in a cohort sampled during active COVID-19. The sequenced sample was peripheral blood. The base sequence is TGTGCCAGCAAGACGTCCCCAGGGCCCAGGGAGACCCAGTACTTC. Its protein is CASKTSPGPRETQYF.